This T cell receptor beta chain was retrieved from a study of beta chain features in type 1 diabetes. Study-level information: The number of sorted cells examined across all samples was around 99 million.

General observations from the study: Patients and controls would be equally affected if PCR favored shorter templates. Type 1 diabetes patients had TCRB CDR3s that were shorter (moderately but significantly so) in all four CD4+ subsets. Still unanswered here is whether HLA type influences TCRB rearrangement.

As every portion of the isolated RNA was reverse transcribed, the sequencing read expressed TCRB transcripts. Clones were read by immunoSEQ multiplex PCR, and TCRdb kept only the in-frame ones, dropping some. The table shows some 130,000 clones, with 7% to 10% occurring only once. Purity of each sorted population was above 95%. Germline trimming cut 4 bases from V and 1 base from J; bases unmatched to any gene: 11. Looked up from germline, CDR1 is MGHRA and CDR2 is YSYEKL. The CDR3 is 17 amino acids. This clone was recorded a few times. Antigen: not known. The clonotype originates from a man younger than 40 with type 1 diabetes. Sequenced: central memory CD4+ T cells from blood. The chain couples TRBV4-1 to TRBJ1-2, with 8 positions matching TRBD1. CDR3 nucleotide sequence: TGCGCCAGCAGCCTGGTTTCCCCGGACAGGGATAACTATGGCTACACCTTC. It specifies CASSLVSPDRDNYGYTF.